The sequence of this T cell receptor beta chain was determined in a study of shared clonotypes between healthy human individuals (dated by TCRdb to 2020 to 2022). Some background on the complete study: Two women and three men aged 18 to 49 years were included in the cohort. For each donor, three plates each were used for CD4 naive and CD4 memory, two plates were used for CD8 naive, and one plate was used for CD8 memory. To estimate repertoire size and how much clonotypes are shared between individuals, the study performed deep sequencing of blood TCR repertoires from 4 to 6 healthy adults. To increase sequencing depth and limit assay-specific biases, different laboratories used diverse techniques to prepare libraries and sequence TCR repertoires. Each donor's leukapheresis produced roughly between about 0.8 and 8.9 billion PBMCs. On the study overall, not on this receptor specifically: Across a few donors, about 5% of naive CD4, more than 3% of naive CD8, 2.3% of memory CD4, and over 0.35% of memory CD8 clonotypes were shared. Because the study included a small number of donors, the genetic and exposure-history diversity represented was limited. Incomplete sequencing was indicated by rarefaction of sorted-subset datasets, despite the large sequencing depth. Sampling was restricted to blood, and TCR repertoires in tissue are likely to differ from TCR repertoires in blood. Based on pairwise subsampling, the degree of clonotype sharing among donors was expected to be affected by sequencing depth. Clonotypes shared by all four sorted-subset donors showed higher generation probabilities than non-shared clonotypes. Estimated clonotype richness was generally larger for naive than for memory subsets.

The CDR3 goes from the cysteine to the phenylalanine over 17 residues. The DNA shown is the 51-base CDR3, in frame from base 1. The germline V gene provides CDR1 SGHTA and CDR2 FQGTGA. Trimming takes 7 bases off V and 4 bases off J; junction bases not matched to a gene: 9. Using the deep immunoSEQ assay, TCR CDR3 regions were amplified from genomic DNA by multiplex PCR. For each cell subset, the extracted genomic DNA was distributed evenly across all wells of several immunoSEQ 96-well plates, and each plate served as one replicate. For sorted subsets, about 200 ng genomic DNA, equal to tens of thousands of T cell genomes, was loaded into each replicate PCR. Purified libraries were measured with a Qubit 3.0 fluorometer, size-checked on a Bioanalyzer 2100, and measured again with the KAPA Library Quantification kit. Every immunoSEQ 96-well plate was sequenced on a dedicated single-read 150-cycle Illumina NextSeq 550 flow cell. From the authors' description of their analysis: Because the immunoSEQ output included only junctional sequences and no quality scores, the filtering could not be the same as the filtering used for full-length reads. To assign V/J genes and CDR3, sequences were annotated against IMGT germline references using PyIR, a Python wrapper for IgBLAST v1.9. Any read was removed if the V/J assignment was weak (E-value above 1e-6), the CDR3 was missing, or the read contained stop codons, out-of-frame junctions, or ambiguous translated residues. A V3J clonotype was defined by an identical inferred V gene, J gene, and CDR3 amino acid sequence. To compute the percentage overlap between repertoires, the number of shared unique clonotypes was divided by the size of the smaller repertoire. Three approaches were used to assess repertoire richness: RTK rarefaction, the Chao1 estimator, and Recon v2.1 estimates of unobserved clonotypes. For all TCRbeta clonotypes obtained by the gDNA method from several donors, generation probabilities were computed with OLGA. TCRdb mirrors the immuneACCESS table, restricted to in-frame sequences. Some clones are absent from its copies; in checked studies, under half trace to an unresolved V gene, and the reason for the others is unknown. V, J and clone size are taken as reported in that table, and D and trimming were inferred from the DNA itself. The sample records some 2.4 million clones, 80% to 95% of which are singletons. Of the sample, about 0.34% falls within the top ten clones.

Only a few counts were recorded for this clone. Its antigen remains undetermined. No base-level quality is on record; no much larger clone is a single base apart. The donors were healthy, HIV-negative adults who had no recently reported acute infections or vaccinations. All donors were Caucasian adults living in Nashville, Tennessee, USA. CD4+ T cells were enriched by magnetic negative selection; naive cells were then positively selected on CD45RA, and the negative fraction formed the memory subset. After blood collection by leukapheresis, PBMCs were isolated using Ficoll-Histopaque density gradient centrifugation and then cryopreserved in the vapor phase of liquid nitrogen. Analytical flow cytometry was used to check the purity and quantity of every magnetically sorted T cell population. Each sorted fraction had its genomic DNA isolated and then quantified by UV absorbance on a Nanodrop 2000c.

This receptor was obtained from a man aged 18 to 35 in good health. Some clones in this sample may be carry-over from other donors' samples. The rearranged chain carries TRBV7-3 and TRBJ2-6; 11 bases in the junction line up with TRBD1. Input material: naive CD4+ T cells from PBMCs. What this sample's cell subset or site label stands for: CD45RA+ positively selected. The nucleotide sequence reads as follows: TGTGCCAGCATGGAAAGGACAGGGGGCGCGGGGGCCAACGTCCTGACTTTC. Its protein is CASMERTGGAGANVLTF. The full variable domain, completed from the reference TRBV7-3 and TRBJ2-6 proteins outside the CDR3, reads GAGVSQTPSNKVTEKGKYVELRCDPISGHTALYWYRQSLGQGPEFLIYFQGTGAADDSGLPNDRFFAVRPEGSVSTLKIQRTERGDSAVYLCASMERTGGAGANVLTFGAGSRLTVL.